The TCR beta chain described here comes from a study of identical twins. Worth noting for this clonotype: Its antigen is still unknown.

One entry per CDR3 protein, called by TCRdb with MiXCR from the 5' RACE reads. The sample carries around 530,000 distinct CDR3 sequences, approximately 16% recorded once. Findings and caveats of the study: The abundant beta clonotypes from cord blood had fewer insertions, and memory repertoires had none of this.

Healthy Caucasian individuals made up all the donors. Germline lookup yields CDR1 SNHLY and CDR2 FYNNEI. This CDR3 contains 15 residues. Trimming removed 3 bases from V and 2 bases from J, with 10 bases in between. This sample was also put to use in a study of yellow fever vaccine responses in identical twins.

The gene calls are TRBV2 and TRBJ2-2; D remains ambiguous. Sequenced material: CD4+ T cells sorted from blood. The source of this sequence is a woman between 18 and 29 years old in good health. CDR3 sequence (DNA): TGTGCCAGCAGTGAGAGTCGGTTCAACACCGGGGAGCTGTTTTTT. Its protein is CASSESRFNTGELFF.